What follows describes a single T cell receptor beta chain. This record belongs to a study of blood T cell repertoires in COVID-19. In the original processing: Estimation of nucleated cell counts was performed using reference gene primer amplification. The protocol was immunoSEQ multiplex PCR, while the TCRdb copy is restricted to in-frame clones and leaves out a portion. Clone size and the V and J calls come from that table; the DNA yielded D and trimming. In the table there are 200,000 to 250,000 clones, approximately 82% of which are singletons. Recovered participants had two consecutive negative NP/OP PCR tests, healthcare professional clearance, or symptom resolution. Germline loops: CDR1 MNHEY, CDR2 SMNVEV (reference sequence). This CDR3 is 14 amino acids long. Trimming pared 8 bases from V and 1 base from J, leaving 12 bases between.

Sequencing was done on a sample of PBMCs or T cells enriched from blood (not recorded which). This TCR was sampled from a man aged 35 to 55 who had recovered from COVID-19. The rearrangement uses TRBV27 and TRBJ1-5, with D possibly being TRBD1 (6 bases). Written as DNA, the CDR3 is TGTGCCAGCGCTAGGACAGCCAGCAATCAGCCCCAGCATTTT. As protein: CASARTASNQPQHF.